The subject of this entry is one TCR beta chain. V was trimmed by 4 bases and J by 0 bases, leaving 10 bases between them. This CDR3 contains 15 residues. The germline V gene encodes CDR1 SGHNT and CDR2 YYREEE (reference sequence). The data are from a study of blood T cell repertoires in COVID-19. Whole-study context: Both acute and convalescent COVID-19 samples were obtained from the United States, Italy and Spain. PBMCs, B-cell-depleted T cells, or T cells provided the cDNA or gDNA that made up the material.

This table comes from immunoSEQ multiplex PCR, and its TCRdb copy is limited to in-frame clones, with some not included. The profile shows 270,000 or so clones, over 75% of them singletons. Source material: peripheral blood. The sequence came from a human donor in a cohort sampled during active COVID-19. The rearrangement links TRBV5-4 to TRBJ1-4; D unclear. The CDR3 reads CASSPSTSTNEKLFF. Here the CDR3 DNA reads TGTGCCAGCAGCCCTTCCACTTCAACTAATGAAAAACTGTTTTTT.